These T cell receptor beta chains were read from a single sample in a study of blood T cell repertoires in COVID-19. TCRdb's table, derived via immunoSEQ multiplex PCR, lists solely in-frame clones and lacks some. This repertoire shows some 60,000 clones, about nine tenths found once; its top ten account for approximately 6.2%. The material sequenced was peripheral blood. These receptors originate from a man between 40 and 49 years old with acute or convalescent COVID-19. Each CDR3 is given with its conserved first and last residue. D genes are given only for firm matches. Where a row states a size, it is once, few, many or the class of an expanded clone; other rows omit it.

cdr3_nt: TGTGCCAGCAGCTCCAGAGGCACTGAAGCTTTCTTT; cdr3_aa: CASSSRGTEAFF; v_call: TRBV7-9; cdr3_length: 12; d_call: .; j_call: TRBJ1-1; clone_size: .
cdr3_nt: TGTGCCAGCTCAGGGGGAATGGGGTCCTCCGAGCAGTACTTC; cdr3_aa: CASSGGMGSSEQYF; v_call: TRBV7-2; cdr3_length: 14; d_call: TRBD1; j_call: TRBJ2-7; clone_size: few
cdr3_nt: TGTGCTAGTGGTCGAAACCTAGGACAGGGGAACACCGGGGAGCTGTTTTTT; cdr3_aa: CASGRNLGQGNTGELFF; v_call: TRBV12-5; cdr3_length: 17; d_call: TRBD1; j_call: TRBJ2-2; clone_size: .
cdr3_nt: TGCGCCAGCAGCTTGTGGGGGGACAGGGGGCAGAGTGAAAAACTGTTTTTT; cdr3_aa: CASSLWGDRGQSEKLFF; v_call: TRBV5-1; cdr3_length: 17; d_call: TRBD1; j_call: TRBJ1-4; clone_size: .
cdr3_nt: TGTGCCAGCAGCTTAGGACAGGGCATTGAAGCTTTCTTT; cdr3_aa: CASSLGQGIEAFF; v_call: TRBV7-2; cdr3_length: 13; d_call: TRBD1; j_call: TRBJ1-1; clone_size: .
cdr3_nt: TGTGCCAGTAGTATCGGACAGGGAAACACCATATATTTT; cdr3_aa: CASSIGQGNTIYF; v_call: TRBV19; cdr3_length: 13; d_call: .; j_call: TRBJ1-3; clone_size: once
cdr3_nt: TGTGCCAGCAGCTCCCGACAGGGGGCATCGGATACGCAGTATTTT; cdr3_aa: CASSSRQGASDTQYF; v_call: TRBV11-2; cdr3_length: 15; d_call: TRBD1; j_call: TRBJ2-3; clone_size: .
cdr3_nt: TGCGCCAGCAGCTTGGCGGGGACTAGCACAGATACGCAGTATTTT; cdr3_aa: CASSLAGTSTDTQYF; v_call: TRBV5-1; cdr3_length: 15; d_call: .; j_call: TRBJ2-3; clone_size: .
cdr3_nt: TGTGCCAGCAGTTTAAGGCGGGGCTATGGCTACACCTTC; cdr3_aa: CASSLRRGYGYTF; v_call: TRBV12-3/TRBV12-4; cdr3_length: 13; d_call: .; j_call: TRBJ1-2; clone_size: .
cdr3_nt: TGTGCCAGCAGTGACAGGTTTTCGGAAAAACTGTTTTTT; cdr3_aa: CASSDRFSEKLFF; v_call: TRBV2; cdr3_length: 13; d_call: .; j_call: TRBJ1-4; clone_size: .
cdr3_nt: TGTGCCAGCAGCCAAGGAGGCGAGAGAGTCTATGGCTACACCTTC; cdr3_aa: CASSQGGERVYGYTF; v_call: TRBV4-2; cdr3_length: 15; d_call: .; j_call: TRBJ1-2; clone_size: .
cdr3_nt: TGTGCCAGCAGCCCTCGGCGGGTGGGGAATGAGCAGTTCTTC; cdr3_aa: CASSPRRVGNEQFF; v_call: TRBV6-2/TRBV6-3; cdr3_length: 14; d_call: .; j_call: TRBJ2-1; clone_size: few
cdr3_nt: TGCGCCAGCAGAAAAGACAGGGCTGGCACTGAAGCTTTCTTT; cdr3_aa: CASRKDRAGTEAFF; v_call: TRBV5-1; cdr3_length: 14; d_call: TRBD1; j_call: TRBJ1-1; clone_size: .
cdr3_nt: TGTGCCAGCAGCCGGCGAGGAAGCTTGAACATTCAGTACTTC; cdr3_aa: CASSRRGSLNIQYF; v_call: TRBV5-8; cdr3_length: 14; d_call: .; j_call: TRBJ2-4; clone_size: .
cdr3_nt: TGTGCCAGCAGCAGGGACGGACTGTATGGCTACACCTTC; cdr3_aa: CASSRDGLYGYTF; v_call: TRBV7-9; cdr3_length: 13; d_call: .; j_call: TRBJ1-2; clone_size: .
cdr3_nt: TGTGCTAGTGGTTTGGTAAACAGGGTGGACTTC; cdr3_aa: CASGLVNRVDF; v_call: TRBV12-5; cdr3_length: 11; d_call: .; j_call: TRBJ2-7; clone_size: .
cdr3_nt: TGTGCCAGCAGTCTGGGGGCCAACGAGCAGTACTTC; cdr3_aa: CASSLGANEQYF; v_call: TRBV2; cdr3_length: 12; d_call: .; j_call: TRBJ2-7; clone_size: .
cdr3_nt: TGTGCCAGCAGTGTAAACAGGGGGATAACCTACAATGAGCAGTTCTTC; cdr3_aa: CASSVNRGITYNEQFF; v_call: TRBV25-1; cdr3_length: 16; d_call: TRBD1; j_call: TRBJ2-1; clone_size: .
cdr3_nt: TGTGCCACCAGCAGAGATTGGGGGGGCCTCGTCGGAAACACCATATATTTT; cdr3_aa: CATSRDWGGLVGNTIYF; v_call: TRBV15; cdr3_length: 17; d_call: .; j_call: TRBJ1-3; clone_size: .
cdr3_nt: TGCGCCAGCAGCCCGGGACAGGCCGGGGGAGGTTACACCTTC; cdr3_aa: CASSPGQAGGGYTF; v_call: TRBV5-1; cdr3_length: 14; d_call: TRBD1; j_call: TRBJ1-2; clone_size: .
cdr3_nt: TGTGCCAGCAGCATTACACTAGCGGGAGTAGGCAATGAGCAGTTCTTC; cdr3_aa: CASSITLAGVGNEQFF; v_call: TRBV6-2/TRBV6-3; cdr3_length: 16; d_call: TRBD2; j_call: TRBJ2-1; clone_size: .
cdr3_nt: TGCAGCGTTGGTCGTTCTGGGGCCAACGTCCTGACTTTC; cdr3_aa: CSVGRSGANVLTF; v_call: TRBV29-1; cdr3_length: 13; d_call: .; j_call: TRBJ2-6; clone_size: once
cdr3_nt: TGTGCCACCAGTGATCTCGATCGAGGGGGAAACACTGAAGCTTTCTTT; cdr3_aa: CATSDLDRGGNTEAFF; v_call: TRBV24-1; cdr3_length: 16; d_call: .; j_call: TRBJ1-1; clone_size: once
cdr3_nt: TGTGCCAGCAGCTTAGTGGGCAGGGCGACAGAGACCCAGTACTTC; cdr3_aa: CASSLVGRATETQYF; v_call: TRBV7-2; cdr3_length: 15; d_call: .; j_call: TRBJ2-5; clone_size: .
cdr3_nt: TGTGCCAGCAGCTCCCGAGCTAGCGGGAGAACAGATACGCAGTATTTT; cdr3_aa: CASSSRASGRTDTQYF; v_call: TRBV7-2; cdr3_length: 16; d_call: TRBD2; j_call: TRBJ2-3; clone_size: .
cdr3_nt: TGTGCCAGCAGCAGGACAGGGGGCCGGTCGGAAGCTTTCTTT; cdr3_aa: CASSRTGGRSEAFF; v_call: TRBV7-2; cdr3_length: 14; d_call: TRBD1; j_call: TRBJ1-1; clone_size: .
cdr3_nt: TGTGCCAGCAGCTTAGTAGCCGGGACAGATACGCAGTATTTT; cdr3_aa: CASSLVAGTDTQYF; v_call: TRBV11-2; cdr3_length: 14; d_call: .; j_call: TRBJ2-3; clone_size: .
cdr3_nt: TGTGCCAGCAGCTCCGGGACAAGACCAAATGAGCAGTTCTTC; cdr3_aa: CASSSGTRPNEQFF; v_call: TRBV7-2; cdr3_length: 14; d_call: .; j_call: TRBJ2-1; clone_size: .
cdr3_nt: TGTGCTAGTGGTCCCGGGGGGGGCTCGGAAGAGACCCAGTACTTC; cdr3_aa: CASGPGGGSEETQYF; v_call: TRBV12-5; cdr3_length: 15; d_call: TRBD2; j_call: TRBJ2-5; clone_size: .
cdr3_nt: TGCGCCAGCAGCTTGGATTACGGGGGTGCCTATGGCTACACCTTC; cdr3_aa: CASSLDYGGAYGYTF; v_call: TRBV5-1; cdr3_length: 15; d_call: .; j_call: TRBJ1-2; clone_size: .
cdr3_nt: TGTGCCAGCAGCGCCCTTGGGACTAGCGTCAATGAGCAGTTCTTC; cdr3_aa: CASSALGTSVNEQFF; v_call: TRBV9; cdr3_length: 15; d_call: TRBD2; j_call: TRBJ2-1; clone_size: .
cdr3_nt: TGCGCCAGACCCAGACAGGGCGAAACGAACACTGAAGCTTTCTTT; cdr3_aa: CARPRQGETNTEAFF; v_call: TRBV10-1; cdr3_length: 15; d_call: TRBD1; j_call: TRBJ1-1; clone_size: .
cdr3_nt: TGTGCCAGCAGCTTGGTTTCAGCGGCCGGCAACGAGCAGTACTTC; cdr3_aa: CASSLVSAAGNEQYF; v_call: TRBV11-2; cdr3_length: 15; d_call: .; j_call: TRBJ2-7; clone_size: .
cdr3_nt: TGTGCCAGCAGCTTAGGGGACAGGGGCGTAAGTGGCTACACCTTC; cdr3_aa: CASSLGDRGVSGYTF; v_call: TRBV7-3; cdr3_length: 15; d_call: TRBD1; j_call: TRBJ1-2; clone_size: .
cdr3_nt: TGTGCCAGCAGGATAACTGACTCTGGGGCCAACGTCCTGACTTTC; cdr3_aa: CASRITDSGANVLTF; v_call: TRBV5-4; cdr3_length: 15; d_call: .; j_call: TRBJ2-6; clone_size: .
cdr3_nt: TGTGCCAGCAGCTTAGTTAGAGCAGATACGCAGTATTTT; cdr3_aa: CASSLVRADTQYF; v_call: TRBV7-9; cdr3_length: 13; d_call: .; j_call: TRBJ2-3; clone_size: once
cdr3_nt: TGTGCCAGCAGCAAAAAAGGAAGCGGGAGAGGGGACGTGGCCGGGGAGCTGTTTTTT; cdr3_aa: CASSKKGSGRGDVAGELFF; v_call: TRBV21-1; cdr3_length: 19; d_call: .; j_call: TRBJ2-2; clone_size: .
cdr3_nt: TGTGCCACCAGTGACCCTAACGAAGGGAGCGAAAAACTGTTTTTT; cdr3_aa: CATSDPNEGSEKLFF; v_call: TRBV24-1; cdr3_length: 15; d_call: .; j_call: TRBJ1-4; clone_size: .
cdr3_nt: TGTGCCAGCAGCTTCAAAGTAGCGGGAGAGTTAATGGGGAATGAGCAGTTCTTC; cdr3_aa: CASSFKVAGELMGNEQFF; v_call: TRBV7-2; cdr3_length: 18; d_call: TRBD2; j_call: TRBJ2-1; clone_size: few
cdr3_nt: TGTGCCAGCGGGGAGACAGGGGATGGGAACATTCAGTACTTC; cdr3_aa: CASGETGDGNIQYF; v_call: TRBV6-5; cdr3_length: 14; d_call: TRBD1; j_call: TRBJ2-4; clone_size: .
cdr3_nt: TGTGCCAGCAGACTAGACAGGGAAAATGGCTACACCTTC; cdr3_aa: CASRLDRENGYTF; v_call: TRBV2; cdr3_length: 13; d_call: TRBD1; j_call: TRBJ1-2; clone_size: .
cdr3_nt: TGTGCCTGGAACACGGGACAGCCCCAAGAGACCCAGTACTTC; cdr3_aa: CAWNTGQPQETQYF; v_call: TRBV30; cdr3_length: 14; d_call: TRBD1; j_call: TRBJ2-5; clone_size: .
cdr3_nt: TGTGCCAGCAGCCTTACAGGGAACACTGAAGCTTTCTTT; cdr3_aa: CASSLTGNTEAFF; v_call: TRBV5-4; cdr3_length: 13; d_call: .; j_call: TRBJ1-1; clone_size: .
cdr3_nt: TGCGCCAGCAGCTTCACACAGCAGAACACTGAAGCTTTCTTT; cdr3_aa: CASSFTQQNTEAFF; v_call: TRBV5-1; cdr3_length: 14; d_call: .; j_call: TRBJ1-1; clone_size: .
cdr3_nt: TGTGCCAGCAGTGCGGAGAGTACAGATACGCAGTATTTT; cdr3_aa: CASSAESTDTQYF; v_call: TRBV6-4; cdr3_length: 13; d_call: .; j_call: TRBJ2-3; clone_size: .
cdr3_nt: TGTGCCAAACTCCTGGACAGGGTCAATCAGCCCCAGCATTTT; cdr3_aa: CAKLLDRVNQPQHF; v_call: TRBV6-4; cdr3_length: 14; d_call: TRBD1; j_call: TRBJ1-5; clone_size: .
cdr3_nt: TGTGCCAGCAGCCAAGGGACAGGGGTCACCGGGGAGCTGTTTTTT; cdr3_aa: CASSQGTGVTGELFF; v_call: TRBV3-1/TRBV3-2; cdr3_length: 15; d_call: TRBD1; j_call: TRBJ2-2; clone_size: .
cdr3_nt: TGCGCCAGCAGCCCCGGGACAGGGCGCTACGAGCAGTACTTC; cdr3_aa: CASSPGTGRYEQYF; v_call: TRBV5-1; cdr3_length: 14; d_call: TRBD1; j_call: TRBJ2-7; clone_size: .
cdr3_nt: TGTGCCAGCAGCTTGAGCGGCCCCCTGGGGACCCAGTACTTC; cdr3_aa: CASSLSGPLGTQYF; v_call: TRBV5-4; cdr3_length: 14; d_call: .; j_call: TRBJ2-5; clone_size: once
cdr3_nt: TGTGCCAGCAGCCAAGAAGAGGGGGAAGGACTAGCTTGGGATACGCAGTATTTT; cdr3_aa: CASSQEEGEGLAWDTQYF; v_call: TRBV3-1/TRBV3-2; cdr3_length: 18; d_call: TRBD2; j_call: TRBJ2-3; clone_size: once
cdr3_nt: TGTGCCACCAGTGACGCACCGGGACTAGCGGGAGGGCCAGGGGAGACCCAGTACTTC; cdr3_aa: CATSDAPGLAGGPGETQYF; v_call: TRBV24-1; cdr3_length: 19; d_call: TRBD2; j_call: TRBJ2-5; clone_size: .
cdr3_nt: TGTGCCAGCAGCCTTTTAAGAGATGACTCCTACAATGAGCAGTTCTTC; cdr3_aa: CASSLLRDDSYNEQFF; v_call: TRBV7-9; cdr3_length: 16; d_call: .; j_call: TRBJ2-1; clone_size: .
cdr3_nt: TGTGCCATAGGGACAGGGGCCGAGCAGTACTTC; cdr3_aa: CAIGTGAEQYF; v_call: TRBV10-3; cdr3_length: 11; d_call: TRBD1; j_call: TRBJ2-7; clone_size: .
cdr3_nt: TGTGCCAGCTCACCACTCGGACGGGGGAATGAGCAGTTCTTC; cdr3_aa: CASSPLGRGNEQFF; v_call: TRBV18; cdr3_length: 14; d_call: .; j_call: TRBJ2-1; clone_size: .
cdr3_nt: TGTGCCAGCGGACCAGGACTAGCGGGAGTCGAGACCCAGTACTTC; cdr3_aa: CASGPGLAGVETQYF; v_call: TRBV9; cdr3_length: 15; d_call: TRBD2; j_call: TRBJ2-5; clone_size: .
cdr3_nt: TGTGCCTGGAGTAGGGTGGGGACTTACACAGATACGCAGTATTTT; cdr3_aa: CAWSRVGTYTDTQYF; v_call: TRBV30; cdr3_length: 15; d_call: .; j_call: TRBJ2-3; clone_size: .
cdr3_nt: TGTGCCACCAGTGTCGGGGTTCATGCAGATACGCAGTATTTT; cdr3_aa: CATSVGVHADTQYF; v_call: TRBV24-1; cdr3_length: 14; d_call: .; j_call: TRBJ2-3; clone_size: .